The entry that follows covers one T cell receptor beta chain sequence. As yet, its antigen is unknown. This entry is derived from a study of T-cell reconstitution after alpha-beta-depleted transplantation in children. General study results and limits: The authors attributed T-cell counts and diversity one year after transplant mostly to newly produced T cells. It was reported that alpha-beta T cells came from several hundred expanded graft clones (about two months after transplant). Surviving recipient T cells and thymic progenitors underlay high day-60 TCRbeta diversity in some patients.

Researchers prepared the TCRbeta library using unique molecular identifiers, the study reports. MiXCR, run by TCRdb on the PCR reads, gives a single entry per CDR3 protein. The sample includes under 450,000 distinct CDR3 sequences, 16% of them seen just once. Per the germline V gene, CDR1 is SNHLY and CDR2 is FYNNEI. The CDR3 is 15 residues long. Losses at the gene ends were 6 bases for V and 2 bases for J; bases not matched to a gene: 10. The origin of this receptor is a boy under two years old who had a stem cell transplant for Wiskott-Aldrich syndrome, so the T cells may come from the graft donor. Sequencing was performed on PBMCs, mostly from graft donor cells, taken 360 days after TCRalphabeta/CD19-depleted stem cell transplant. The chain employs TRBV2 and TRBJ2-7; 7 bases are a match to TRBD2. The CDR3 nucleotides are TGTGCCAGCAGCTCGGGGACTATTTACACCTACGAGCAGTACTTC. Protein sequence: CASSSGTIYTYEQYF.